A single count supports the clone carrying this T cell receptor (beta chain). Clones were read by immunoSEQ multiplex PCR, and TCRdb kept only the in-frame ones, dropping some. The table includes tens of thousands of clones, more than 75% detected once. The sample belongs to a study of technical replicates of blood from a few donors. The CDR3 length is 11 residues. V shed 2 bases and J shed 5 bases, with 4 bases lying between them. The germline V gene encodes CDR1 SGHDT and CDR2 YYEEEE. Sample: PBMCs. This chain joins TRBV5-6 and TRBJ2-5; D is unclear. This sequence was found in a human donor in good health. Some clones in this sample may be carry-over from other donors' samples. The CDR3: CASSLRETQYF. The CDR3 nucleotides are TGTGCCAGCAGCTTACGGGAGACCCAGTACTTC.